These 22 T cell receptor beta chains were all obtained from the same sample, sequenced in a study of graft-versus-host responses after intestinal transplantation. For these TCRs, the target antigens are not known. The method was immunoSEQ multiplex PCR; TCRdb's version includes in-frame clones alone and lacks a portion of them. The sample has 90,000 to 100,000 clones, around nine tenths seen once. The sequencing used unstimulated CD8+ T cells sorted from spleen or lymph node cells, collected before intestinal transplant. Receptors were obtained from a human donor who received an intestinal transplant.

The V call is TRBV5-1, the J call TRBJ1-1; TRBD1 might be the D (6 bases). Trimming stripped 4 bases from V and 7 bases from J, with 17 bases between. CDR3 length: 14 amino acids. Per germline, CDR1 SGHRS and CDR2 YFSETQ. The CDR3 region has the DNA TGCGCCAGCAGCACCGAGTCGGGGGGGCATGAAGCTTTCTTT. Its protein is CASSTESGGHEAFF.

The chain couples TRBV6-5 to TRBJ1-2; D is perhaps TRBD1 (5 bases). CDR1 and CDR2 (germline): MNHEY, SVGAGI. Trimming cost V 2 bases and J 7 bases, with 17 bases left between them. The CDR3 runs 15 residues. The CDR3 loop reads CASSYGGQGGSGYTF. The CDR3 coding sequence is TGTGCCAGCAGTTACGGTGGTCAGGGTGGCAGTGGCTACACCTTC.

The chain links TRBV5-1 to TRBJ2-3; TRBD2 agrees at 10 bases. CDR3 length: 15 amino acids. Germline trimming cut 3 bases from V and 8 bases from J; bases unmatched to any gene: 9. Germline-derived CDR1 and CDR2 are SGHRS and YFSETQ. The CDR3 reads CASSWALAGARTQYF. The CDR3 DNA is TGCGCCAGCAGCTGGGCTCTAGCGGGAGCTCGTACGCAGTATTTT.

The chain joins TRBV19 to TRBJ1-1; a possible D gene is TRBD1 (5 bases). Germline loops: CDR1 LNHDA, CDR2 SQIVND (reference sequence). Trimming removed 0 bases at V and 4 bases at J, with 12 bases between. This CDR3 comprises 15 residues. This chain's CDR3 is CASSIDTRVTTEAFF. The CDR3 nucleotides read TGTGCCAGTAGTATAGATACCAGGGTGACCACTGAAGCTTTCTTT.

The rearrangement joins TRBV25-1 to TRBJ2-1; no firm D call. Germline-derived CDR1 and CDR2 are MGHDK and SYGVNS. With 7 bases removed from V and 6 bases from J, the gap between germline ends came to 10 bases. This CDR3 comprises 12 residues. The CDR3 here is CASTSTPNEQFF. The CDR3 DNA reads as TGTGCCAGCACTTCCACACCCAATGAGCAGTTCTTC.

The CDR3 loop reads CASSLGSGSLEQYF. CDR3 in DNA: TGTGCCAGCAGCTTGGGTTCCGGGTCGCTCGAGCAGTACTTC. The chain recombines TRBV5-6 with TRBJ2-7, with no clear D. Germline V gives CDR1 SGHDT, CDR2 YYEEEE. The CDR3 is 14 amino acids. V was trimmed by 0 bases and J by 6 bases, leaving 13 bases between them.

This chain links TRBV19 with TRBJ1-5, with D unclear. The germline CDR1 and CDR2 sequences are LNHDA and SQIVND (reference sequence). Trimming took 8 bases from V and 1 from J, leaving 18 bases between them. The CDR3 runs to 16 residues. The CDR3 DNA reads as TGTGCCAGTCGTTCGAGCCAATTATTGAGCAATCAGCCCCAGCATTTT. Its translation is CASRSSQLLSNQPQHF.

The chain joins TRBV5-6 to TRBJ2-2; TRBD1 aligns across 9 bases. The CDR3 contains 14 residues. J lost 4 bases, V lost 4 bases, and 2 bases had no gene match. Germline-derived CDR1 and CDR2 are SGHDT and YYEEEE. Here the CDR3 DNA reads TGTGCCAGCAGCGTGGGACAGGGCACCGGGGAGCTGTTTTTT. It yields the protein CASSVGQGTGELFF.

This clone was observed a handful of times. V and J are TRBV4-1 and TRBJ2-7; the match to TRBD2 covers 8 bases. With 1 base clipped from V and 12 bases from J, the junction kept 8 bases outside the gene matches. CDR1 MGHRA and CDR2 YSYEKL come from the germline V gene. The CDR3 is 13 residues long. CDR3 loop: CASSQVGGRSLYF. CDR3 DNA: TGCGCCAGCAGCCAAGTCGGCGGGAGGAGCTTGTACTTC.

The chain has TRBV6-1 and TRBJ2-1; TRBD2 aligns across 7 bases. Trimming at V came to 4 bases and at J to 4 bases, leaving 7 bases not matched to a gene. Germline V gene data show CDR1 as MNHNS and CDR2 as SASEGT. CDR3 length equals 15 residues. The chain's CDR3 is CASSVNGLVYNEQFF. CDR3 bases: TGTGCCAGCAGTGTGAACGGACTAGTTTACAATGAGCAGTTCTTC.

This chain connects TRBV5-4 to TRBJ1-1, with a possible D match to TRBD1 (6 bases). The germline gives CDR1 SGHNT, CDR2 YYREEE (reference sequence). With 2 bases removed from V and 8 bases from J, the gap between germline ends came to 10 bases. The CDR3 is 12 residues long. The CDR3 spells CASSFSGTEAFF. The CDR3 DNA sequence: TGTGCCAGCAGCTTTAGCGGGACAGAAGCTTTCTTT.

There are a few counts of this clone. The V and J genes are TRBV4-1 and TRBJ1-1; possibly TRBD1 for D (6 bases). The germline V gene encodes CDR1 MGHRA and CDR2 YSYEKL. The CDR3 is 15 amino acids. V lost 1 base and J lost 0, with 9 bases in between. In DNA form, the CDR3 reads TGCGCCAGCAGCCAAGGTCAGGGGATGAACACTGAAGCTTTCTTT. It specifies CASSQGQGMNTEAFF.

The rearrangement links TRBV12-1 to TRBJ2-2; the tabulated D call, TRBD2, remains unverified against the DNA. TRBV12-1 is a pseudogene segment. This CDR3 is 17 amino acids long. CDR3 sequence (DNA): TGTGCCAGCAGCTTTCCCTCGAGCGGGAGGGTAGGCGGGGAGCTGTTTTTT. It codes for CASSFPSSGRVGGELFF.

V usage is TRBV6-1 and J usage is TRBJ2-5; maybe TRBD2 (5 bases). The CDR3 length is 17 residues. The germline gives CDR1 MNHNS, CDR2 SASEGT. The V and J ends lost 2 bases and 3 bases respectively, with 19 bases between them. The CDR3 loop is CASSERPVRVKEETQYF. In DNA form, the CDR3 reads TGTGCCAGCAGTGAAAGGCCCGTGAGGGTAAAAGAAGAGACCCAGTACTTC.

The chain links TRBV6-1 to TRBJ2-7; 8 bases fit TRBD1. The germline gives CDR1 MNHNS, CDR2 SASEGT. This CDR3 contains 15 residues. Losses at the gene ends were 3 bases for V and 4 bases for J; bases not matched to a gene: 8. The DNA for the CDR3 is TGTGCCAGCAGTGAGAACGGACAGGGCGCATACGAGCAGTACTTC. It is translated as CASSENGQGAYEQYF.

This chain connects TRBV10-3 to TRBJ2-6; D gene uncertain. V was shortened by 6 bases and J by 0 bases, with 3 bases between the two germline ends. The CDR3 sequence is 13 residues long. Germline lookup yields CDR1 ENHRY and CDR2 SYGVKD. The CDR3 here is CAISNSGANVLTF. In nucleotides, the CDR3 is TGTGCCATCAGCAACTCTGGGGCCAACGTCCTGACTTTC.

Details on this clone: Different DNA sequences within this sample yield the same CDR3. The chain joins TRBV19 to TRBJ2-3, with D hard to call. Germline lookup yields CDR1 LNHDA and CDR2 SQIVND (reference sequence). The length of the CDR3 is 13 residues. Trimming took 1 base from V and 1 from J, leaving 3 bases between them. CDR3 protein: CASSIGGTDTQYF. The CDR3 bases are TGTGCCAGTAGTATAGGAGGCACAGATACGCAGTATTTT.

This rearrangement joins TRBV7-9 to TRBJ2-7; 9 bases map to TRBD1. Looked up from germline, CDR1 is SEHNR and CDR2 is FQNEAQ (reference sequence). The length of the CDR3 is 14 residues. With V trimmed by 8 bases and J by 2 bases, 7 bases remained unmatched. In DNA form, the CDR3 reads TGTGCCAGCGAGCCGGGACAGGGCCCCTACGAGCAGTACTTC. It is translated as CASEPGQGPYEQYF.

The J gene is TRBJ2-7, the V gene TRBV28; possibly TRBD2 for D (5 bases). Germline V gene data show CDR1 as MDHEN and CDR2 as SYDVKM. CDR3 length: 12 residues. Trimming took 6 bases from V and 3 from J, leaving 9 bases between them. CDR3 sequence reads: CASSYGSYEQYF. The CDR3 DNA reads TGTGCCAGCAGCTATGGGAGCTACGAGCAGTACTTC.

The J gene is TRBJ1-1, the V gene TRBV6-6; D remains unclear. The germline V gene encodes CDR1 MNHNY and CDR2 SVGAGI (reference sequence). The CDR3 contains 12 residues. With 2 bases removed from V and 4 bases from J, the gap between germline ends came to 5 bases. The chain's CDR3 is CASSYTGTEAFF. For the CDR3, the DNA is TGTGCCAGCAGTTACACGGGCACTGAAGCTTTCTTT.

V and J are TRBV4-1 and TRBJ1-1; TRBD1 matches 8 bases. With V trimmed by 0 bases and J by 0 bases, 0 bases remained unmatched. CDR3 length: 15 residues. Germline CDR1 reads MGHRA; CDR2 reads YSYEKL. In DNA, the CDR3 is TGCGCCAGCAGCCAAGAGACAGGGGTGAACACTGAAGCTTTCTTT. Protein product: CASSQETGVNTEAFF.

The chain joins TRBV11-2 to TRBJ2-1; 9 bases fit TRBD2. This CDR3 region has 14 residues. CDR1 is SGHAT, CDR2 FQNNGV, per germline. Trimming cost V 3 bases and J 8 bases; bases outside gene matches: 5. The CDR3 loop reads CASSFGSGGYEQFF. CDR3 coding DNA: TGTGCCAGCAGCTTCGGTAGCGGGGGCTATGAGCAGTTCTTC.